These 21 T cell receptor beta chains share one sample of origin, sequenced in a study of cytotoxic CD8 clonotypes in ibrutinib-treated CLL. The method was immunoSEQ multiplex PCR; TCRdb's version includes in-frame clones alone and lacks a portion of them. The sample contains 160,000 or so clones, over 65% of which appear only once. Material: PBMCs, obtained after 12 months of ibrutinib treatment. All receptors derive from a human donor with chronic lymphocytic leukemia.

The rearrangement joins TRBV9 to TRBJ2-7; 9 bases are a match to TRBD1. Germline CDR1 and CDR2: SGDLS and YYNGEE. V shed 8 bases, J shed 0 bases, and the junction held 3 bases outside the gene matches. This CDR3 is built from 13 residues. The CDR3 DNA follows: TGTGCCAGTGGACAGGGGAGCTCCTACGAGCAGTACTTC. It translates to CASGQGSSYEQYF.

This clone was counted a few times. The chain joins TRBV23-1 to TRBJ1-1, with TRBD1 matching over 9 bases. TRBV23-1 is classed as an ORF, of uncertain function. V trimming: 3 bases; J trimming: 3 bases; junction bases outside the gene matches: 14. CDR3 length: 18 residues. The DNA for the CDR3 is TGCGCCAGCAGTCAGTCGGAACAGGGGGCAAGTTTGGACACTGAAGCTTTCTTT. Amino acid sequence: CASSQSEQGASLDTEAFF.

This clone was seen only once. This chain connects TRBV29-1 to TRBJ2-7, with D tentatively TRBD2 (6 bases). The V gene lost 1 base and the J gene lost 4 bases, with 14 bases spanning the gap. CDR3 length: 14 residues. Germline V lookup: CDR1 SQVTM, CDR2 ANQGSEA. Written as DNA, the CDR3 is TGCAGCGTTGAAGTCGGGGGTTCTCTTTACGAGCAGTACTTC. This translates into CSVEVGGSLYEQYF.

The rearrangement joins TRBV28 to TRBJ1-1; TRBD1 is a possible D gene (5 bases). Germline assignment: CDR1 MDHEN and CDR2 SYDVKM. Trimming took off 1 base at V and 12 bases at J, with 12 bases between the two ends. The CDR3 loop spans 12 amino acids. The CDR3, as DNA: TGTGCCAGCAGTTTATTAGCGGGGACGACTTTCTTT. Translating it yields CASSLLAGTTFF.

The chain is built from TRBV27 and TRBJ1-2, with TRBD1 matching 10 bases. V trimming: 7 bases; J trimming: 7 bases; junction bases outside the gene matches: 3. Germline V lookup: CDR1 MNHEY, CDR2 SMNVEV (reference sequence). This CDR3 is 12 amino acids long. CDR3 bases: TGTGCCAGCATGACAGGGGGCGGTGGCTACACCTTC. Its protein is CASMTGGGGYTF.

The chain couples TRBV5-1 to TRBJ1-3; TRBD1 aligns across 8 bases. This CDR3 is built from 16 residues. Germline V gene lookup returns CDR1 SGHRS and CDR2 YFSETQ. Trimming cost V 4 bases and J 6 bases; bases outside gene matches: 12. CDR3: CASSNGRGQGTNTIYF. The CDR3 DNA sequence: TGCGCCAGCAGCAACGGTAGAGGACAGGGTACAAACACCATATATTTT.

The rearrangement links TRBV7-2 to TRBJ2-1; D may correspond to TRBD1 or TRBD2 (5 bases each). Germline CDR1 is SGHTA and CDR2 is FQGNSA. The CDR3 extends over 15 amino acids. V was shortened by 3 bases and J by 6 bases, with 15 bases between the two germline ends. This CDR3 is CASSFEGTSRNEQFF. The CDR3 DNA reads as TGTGCCAGCAGCTTTGAAGGGACCTCACGCAATGAGCAGTTCTTC.

In this sample, this clone turned up a few times. This rearrangement joins TRBV19 to TRBJ2-5; possibly TRBD1 or TRBD2 for D (6 bases each). V was clipped by 4 bases and J by 2 bases, with 17 bases between them. The CDR3 has 16 residues. Per germline, CDR1 LNHDA and CDR2 SQIVND (reference sequence). The CDR3 loop reads CASSTRRVGTQETQYF. CDR3 coding DNA: TGTGCCAGTAGTACCAGGAGGGTCGGGACACAAGAGACCCAGTACTTC.

The rearrangement uses TRBV7-8 and TRBJ2-4; D may be TRBD2 (6 bases). Trimming shortened V by 7 bases and J by 0 bases, and 19 bases separated the two germline ends. The germline CDR1 and CDR2 sequences are SGHVS and FQNEAQ. The length of the CDR3 is 17 residues. CDR3 loop: CASTVGKGTLAKNIQYF. The DNA of the CDR3 is TGTGCCAGCACCGTGGGGAAGGGGACTCTAGCCAAAAACATTCAGTACTTC.

The rearrangement uses TRBV14 and TRBJ2-5; no clear D. The CDR3 contains 15 residues. CDR1 is SGHDN, CDR2 FVKESK, per germline. Trimming shortened V by 4 bases and J by 2 bases, and 14 bases separated the two germline ends. As DNA, the CDR3 is TGTGCCAGCAGCCGCCGGGCGGCTGCACAAGAGACCCAGTACTTC. This translates into CASSRRAAAQETQYF.

The chain employs TRBV9 and TRBJ2-1; TRBD2 matches 12 bases. The CDR3 has 17 residues. J gave up 5 bases and V 0 bases, and 6 bases lay outside the gene matches. The V gene's germline CDR1 is SGDLS and CDR2 YYNGEE. The CDR3 region is CASSVVASGGADNEQFF. CDR3 DNA: TGTGCCAGCAGCGTAGTAGCTAGCGGGGGGGCAGACAATGAGCAGTTCTTC.

The chain uses TRBV15 and TRBJ2-5; no definite D call. The CDR3 totals 15 residues. The V end lost 0 bases, the J end lost 5 bases, and 13 bases lay between the germline ends. Germline V CDR1 and CDR2: LNHNV, YYDKDF (reference sequence). The CDR3: CATSRESGRRETQYF. The CDR3, as DNA: TGTGCCACCAGCAGAGAATCAGGCCGAAGGGAGACCCAGTACTTC.

This rearrangement joins TRBV6-5 to TRBJ2-5; the D gene is possibly TRBD2 (7 bases). The CDR3 length is 15 residues. Trimming shortened V by 0 bases and J by 7 bases, and 15 bases separated the two germline ends. Germline V gene sequence: CDR1 MNHEY, CDR2 SVGAGI. The CDR3 protein is CASSYSRLGGGTQYF. CDR3 sequence (DNA): TGTGCCAGCAGTTACTCACGGTTAGGGGGGGGGACCCAGTACTTC.

The gene calls are TRBV28 and TRBJ1-2, with 7 bases that match TRBD1. Per the germline V gene, CDR1 is MDHEN and CDR2 is SYDVKM. This CDR3 has 13 amino acids. The V segment lost 6 bases and the J segment 7 bases; nucleotides outside the gene matches: 8. In DNA form, the CDR3 reads TGTGCCAGCAGCTCACAGGGGTTCGGTGGCTACACCTTC. Amino acid sequence: CASSSQGFGGYTF.

This rearrangement joins TRBV27 to TRBJ1-5, with 8 nucleotides matching TRBD1. V trimming: 4 bases; J trimming: 0 bases; junction bases outside the gene matches: 11. The CDR3 consists of 18 residues. Germline-derived CDR1 and CDR2 are MNHEY and SMNVEV (reference sequence). CDR3 amino acids: CASSSAGTGGYSNQPQHF. Written as DNA, the CDR3 is TGTGCCAGCAGTTCAGCCGGGACAGGCGGTTATAGCAATCAGCCCCAGCATTTT.

This chain joins TRBV19 and TRBJ1-2; D gene ambiguous. The CDR3 is 13 amino acids. Germline V gene sequence: CDR1 LNHDA, CDR2 SQIVND (reference sequence). V lost 3 bases to trimming and J lost 6 bases, with 11 bases between them. This chain's CDR3 is CASSMAGPHGYTF. The DNA for the CDR3 is TGTGCCAGTAGTATGGCGGGTCCCCATGGCTACACCTTC.

The chain has TRBV19 and TRBJ1-1; possibly TRBD1 for D (6 bases). Between the trimmed V and J ends, which lost 10 bases and 1 base, there was a span of 13 bases. Germline values: CDR1 LNHDA, CDR2 SQIVND (reference sequence). The CDR3 consists of 13 residues. CDR3 sequence: CATRDTSNTEAFF. The CDR3 DNA sequence: TGTGCCACCCGGGACACCTCGAACACTGAAGCTTTCTTT.

This clone was detected only a few times. This chain uses TRBV5-1 with TRBJ2-7, with 12 bases aligning to TRBD2. Germline V gives CDR1 SGHRS, CDR2 YFSETQ. J was trimmed by 7 bases and V by 4 bases; bases with no gene match: 9. This CDR3 has 15 residues. The CDR3 DNA reads TGCGCCAGCAGCGCCTCTAGCGGGGGGGCGGGAGAGCAGTACTTC. It encodes CASSASSGGAGEQYF.

The chain employs TRBV18 and TRBJ2-7; TRBD1 aligns across 10 bases. CDR1 and CDR2 from the germline V gene are KGHSH and LQKENI. The length of the CDR3 is 15 residues. Trimming removed 3 bases from V and 2 bases from J; junction bases left unmatched: 4. Written as DNA, the CDR3 is TGTGCCAGCTCACCCGACAGGGGGCATCCCTACGAGCAGTACTTC. Its translation is CASSPDRGHPYEQYF. The whole variable domain, remainder taken from reference TRBV18 and TRBJ2-7, is NAGVMQNPRHLVRRRGQEARLRCSPMKGHSHVYWYRQLPEEGLKFMVYLQKENIIDESGMPKERFSAEFPKEGPSILRIQQVVRGDSAAYFCASSPDRGHPYEQYFGPGTRLTVT.

V gene TRBV7-6 combines with J gene TRBJ2-7, with 8 positions matching TRBD1. The junction had 6 bases not matched to a gene; V was cut back by 5 bases and J by 6 bases. This CDR3 spans 13 amino acids. The V gene's germline CDR1 is SGHVS and CDR2 FNYEAQ. DNA of the CDR3: TGTGCCAGCAGCCACGACAGGGGTAGCGAGCAGTACTTC. This translates into CASSHDRGSEQYF. Full variable domain (remainder filled in from reference TRBV7-6 and TRBJ2-7): GAGVSQSPRYKVTKRGQDVALRCDPISGHVSLYWYRQALGQGPEFLTYFNYEAQQDKSGLPNDRFSAERPEGSISTLTIQRTEQRDSAMYRCASSHDRGSEQYFGPGTRLTVT.

The V gene is TRBV7-2, the J gene TRBJ2-3, with D maybe TRBD2 (6 bases). This CDR3 spans 14 amino acids. The V gene lost 4 bases and the J gene lost 4 bases, with 12 bases spanning the gap. CDR1 and CDR2 (germline): SGHTA, FQGNSA. This CDR3 reads CASSSGLPPDTQYF. DNA of the CDR3: TGTGCCAGCAGCTCGGGACTTCCCCCAGATACGCAGTATTTT.